Following are 8 T cell receptor beta chains from one sample sequenced in a study of CD8+ T cells in alopecia areata. From alopecia areata patients, lesional scalp punch biopsies and peripheral blood were collected. RNA was extracted and reverse transcribed into cDNA as the sequencing template. Libraries were prepared by immunoSEQ multiplex PCR; TCRdb keeps only in-frame clonotypes and omits some of them. The sample yields roughly 13,000 clones, approximately 61% seen once. The source material was skin, sampled at week 0. The receptors here all came from a human donor with alopecia areata.

The V gene is TRBV15, the J gene TRBJ2-3; 10 bases map to TRBD2. V shed 4 bases, J shed 9 bases, and the junction held 4 bases outside the gene matches. The CDR3 consists of 13 residues. CDR1 is LNHNV and CDR2 is YYDKDF in the germline V gene (reference sequence). The CDR3, as DNA: TGTGCCACCAGCACTAGCGGGGGTGGAACGCAGTATTTT. Its translation is CATSTSGGGTQYF.

The rearrangement links TRBV7-6 to TRBJ2-5; D is undetermined. Trimming took 2 bases from V and 1 from J, leaving 11 bases between them. Germline V lookup: CDR1 SGHVS, CDR2 FNYEAQ. This CDR3 has 15 amino acids. CDR3 in amino acids: CASSLRSVAQETQYF. CDR3 DNA: TGTGCCAGCAGCTTACGGTCTGTAGCCCAAGAGACCCAGTACTTC.

This clone was seen only a few times. This chain uses TRBV28 with TRBJ1-2; 7 bases match TRBD1. V lost 1 base, J lost 8 bases, and 16 bases stayed unmatched. The CDR3 runs 17 residues. From germline, CDR1 is MDHEN and CDR2 SYDVKM. CDR3 DNA: TGTGCCAGCAGTTTATTTAAAGGACAGGCTCAACGTGGAGGCTACACCTTC. Translation: CASSLFKGQAQRGGYTF.

This clone is termed medium-sized (0.01 to 0.1%). The chain is built from TRBV5-4 and TRBJ2-1, with 7 bases that match TRBD1. V shed 6 bases, J shed 0 bases, and the junction held 6 bases outside the gene matches. The CDR3 has 15 amino acids. CDR1 is SGHNT and CDR2 is YYREEE in the germline V gene (reference sequence). The CDR3 DNA reads as TGTGCCAGCACCCACAGGGGAAGCTCCTACAATGAGCAGTTCTTC. It specifies CASTHRGSSYNEQFF.

This chain joins TRBV7-9 and TRBJ1-2; a possible D gene is TRBD1 (6 bases). This CDR3 is 14 amino acids long. Trimming shortened V by 1 base and J by 2 bases, and 8 bases separated the two germline ends. Germline V gene data show CDR1 as SEHNR and CDR2 as FQNEAQ (reference sequence). The CDR3 loop is CASSLVGGNYGYTF. CDR3 nucleotides: TGTGCCAGCAGCTTAGTTGGGGGCAACTATGGCTACACCTTC.

Worth noting for this clone: The sample has other DNA sequences that encode this CDR3 too. This chain links TRBV5-1 with TRBJ1-1; tentatively, D is TRBD1 (6 bases). The V end was cut by 4 bases, the J end by 1 base, with 14 bases between. CDR1 and CDR2 (germline): SGHRS, YFSETQ. There are 15 residues in the CDR3. CDR3 in DNA: TGCGCCAGCAGCCCCCGTACAGGGTCGAACACTGAAGCTTTCTTT. As protein: CASSPRTGSNTEAFF.

CDR3 bases: TGCGCCAGCAGTAGGAGTGGAGGGTACTACGAGCAGTACTTC. This gives the protein CASSRSGGYYEQYF. The rearrangement links TRBV4-1 to TRBJ2-7; possible D gene TRBD2, 6 bases. Trimming took off 6 bases at V and 3 bases at J, with 15 bases between the two ends. Germline-derived CDR1 and CDR2 are MGHRA and YSYEKL. This CDR3 spans 14 amino acids.

The chain recombines TRBV5-1 with TRBJ2-3; D gene uncertain. The CDR3 length is 13 residues. Trimming stripped 5 bases from V and 3 bases from J, with 10 bases between. The germline CDR1 and CDR2 sequences are SGHRS and YFSETQ. The CDR3 DNA sequence: TGCGCCAGCAGTACCTACGAAACAGATACGCAGTATTTT. Protein: CASSTYETDTQYF.